A selection of T cell receptor beta chains follows, all from one sample in a study of cytomegalovirus exposure and HLA in healthy donors. The table came from immunoSEQ multiplex PCR; TCRdb's copy has only in-frame clones and leaves some out. The sample has 130,000 or so clones; 73% are singletons. The sample comprised PBMCs. All receptors come from a woman between 40 and 55 years old in good health and CMV-seropositive. CDR3s include the opening cysteine and the closing phenylalanine or tryptophan. The D gene is left open where the match is weak. Clone size is not always given. Where it is, it says once, few, many or a class for expanded clones.

>TRBJ2-5|NA|TRBV5-1|TRBD2
TGCGCCAGCAGTCGGTCCAGCGGGGGAGAGACCCAGTACTTC
CASSRSSGGETQYF
>TRBJ2-4|NA|TRBV10-3|NA
TGTGCCATCAGTGACCAGGACGGGGACATTCAGTACTTC
CAISDQDGDIQYF
>TRBJ2-3|NA|TRBV10-3|NA
TGTGCCATCAGTGAGCCCATGACAGCATCGAACTCATACACAGATACGCAGTATTTT
CAISEPMTASNSYTDTQYF
>TRBJ1-5|NA|TRBV7-9|TRBD1
TGTGCCAGCAGTTTGGGACAGGGGTATGATCAGCCCCAGCATTTT
CASSLGQGYDQPQHF
>TRBJ2-7|NA|TRBV30|TRBD1
TGTGCCTGGAGTTCGGGACAGGGGGCCGAGCAGTACTTC
CAWSSGQGAEQYF
>TRBJ1-3|NA|TRBV14|TRBD1
TGTGCCAGCAGCCAAGAACAGGGGACCCGCGTCTCTGGAAACACCATATATTTT
CASSQEQGTRVSGNTIYF
>TRBJ1-1|few|TRBV19|NA
TGTGCCAGTCGGCAGGTGAACACTGAAGCTTTCTTT
CASRQVNTEAFF
>TRBJ1-1|NA|TRBV2|NA
TGTGCCAGCAGTGAAGCGCCAGCGAGTACTGAAGCTTTCTTT
CASSEAPASTEAFF
>TRBJ2-1|NA|TRBV5-1|TRBD2
TGCGCCAGCAGCTTGGCATTAGTAGCGGGGGGGCTCTACAATGAGCAGTTCTTC
CASSLALVAGGLYNEQFF
>TRBJ1-5|NA|TRBV19|NA
TGTGCCAGTAGTCTGACAGGTAATCAGCCCCAGCATTTT
CASSLTGNQPQHF
>TRBJ2-7|NA|TRBV2|NA
TGTGCCAGCAGGCGGACAGATTACGAGCAGTACTTC
CASRRTDYEQYF
>TRBJ1-2|NA|TRBV28|TRBD1
TGTGCCAGCAGTATTGCACAGGGGGCCGTCTATGGCTACACCTTC
CASSIAQGAVYGYTF
>TRBJ2-7|once|TRBV30|TRBD1
TGTGCCTGGAGGTTCAGAGGACAGGACCGAACCTCAGGGCAGTACTTC
CAWRFRGQDRTSGQYF
>TRBJ2-1|few|TRBV5-1|NA
TGCGCCAGCAGTGATGTACCTACCACCTACAATGAGCAGTTCTTC
CASSDVPTTYNEQFF
>TRBJ1-1|NA|TRBV5-8|TRBD1
TGTGCCAGCAACCAACTAAAATTCTACGGGACAGGGTATCAGGGCACTGAAGCTTTCTTT
CASNQLKFYGTGYQGTEAFF
>TRBJ2-7|NA|TRBV30|TRBD1
TGTGCCTGGAGCCCGGGACAGGGGAGGTCCGAGCAGTACTTC
CAWSPGQGRSEQYF
>TRBJ1-5|once|TRBV7-9|TRBD1
TGTGCCAGCAGCACTACAGGGGCGGGTCAGCCCCAGCATTTT
CASSTTGAGQPQHF
>TRBJ1-1|NA|TRBV11-2|TRBD1
TGTGCCAGCAGTAAGATAAGGGACAGTCCTGAAGCTTTCTTT
CASSKIRDSPEAFF
>TRBJ1-1|NA|TRBV28|TRBD1
TGTGCCAGCAGTCCGCCCCAGGGGGCGGGGACTGAAGCTTTCTTT
CASSPPQGAGTEAFF
>TRBJ1-1|once|TRBV25-1|TRBD1
TGTGCCAGCAGTGACATGGGACAGGTTGAAGCTTTCTTT
CASSDMGQVEAFF
>TRBJ2-1|few|TRBV4-3|TRBD1
TGCGCCAGCAGCCTGGACGGGACAGAGTACAATGAGCAGTTCTTC
CASSLDGTEYNEQFF
>TRBJ2-2|NA|TRBV19|NA
TGTGCCAGTAGTACACAATATCCCGGGACAACGAACACCGGGGAGCTGTTTTTT
CASSTQYPGTTNTGELFF
>TRBJ1-2|NA|TRBV7-9|TRBD1
TGTTCCAGCAGCCCAACAGGGGCCAATATTGCTAACTATGGCTACACCTTC
CSSSPTGANIANYGYTF
>TRBJ2-3|once|TRBV7-9|NA
TGTGCCAGCAGCTTGTCTGGCACAGATACGCAGTATTTT
CASSLSGTDTQYF
>TRBJ2-3|NA|TRBV5-5|TRBD1
TGTGCCAGCAGCCCTAGACAGGGGGAGGTAGATACGCAGTATTTT
CASSPRQGEVDTQYF
>TRBJ2-7|NA|TRBV28|TRBD1
TGTGCCAGCAGCCCACAGGGGCGCAAAACATTC
CASSPQGRKTF
>TRBJ2-7|few|TRBV27|TRBD1
TGTGCCAGCAGTTTATTCGCGGACAGGGACGAGCAGTACTTC
CASSLFADRDEQYF
>TRBJ2-7|few|TRBV28|NA
TGTGCCAGCAGTCCTCCGGGACTCTCCTACGAGCAGTACTTC
CASSPPGLSYEQYF
>TRBJ2-5|few|TRBV4-2|TRBD2
TGTGCCAGCAGCCCGACTAGCGTTGGAGAGACCCAGTACTTC
CASSPTSVGETQYF
>TRBJ2-5|NA|TRBV9|TRBD2
TGTGCCAGCAGCGTAGGGGCGGGGGGCATGGTAGAGACCCAGTACTTC
CASSVGAGGMVETQYF
>TRBJ2-2|NA|TRBV28|TRBD2
TGTGCCACCCATCTTAGCGGGAGAAGAGGGACGGTCACCGGGGAGCTGTTTTTT
CATHLSGRRGTVTGELFF
>TRBJ2-5|NA|TRBV11-2|TRBD2
TGTGCCAGCACCCCCAGGGAGGGGAAGTGGCAATCGAGAGAGACCCAGTACTTC
CASTPREGKWQSRETQYF